Listed below are T cell receptor beta chains from one sample, sequenced in a study of PD-L1 blockade in urothelial cancer. The repertoire was sequenced with immunoSEQ multiplex PCR; TCRdb's copy has only in-frame clones and lacks some. The table lists about 72,000 clones, around 80% of them singletons. The source material was PBMCs, sampled around atezolizumab (anti-PD-L1) treatment. These TCRs come from a man in his 70s with urothelial cancer. CDR3s include the opening cysteine and the closing phenylalanine or tryptophan.

V	J	CDR3
TRBV5-4	TRBJ2-2	CASSSGTSLVGRLSRELFF
TRBV5-6	TRBJ2-2	CASSLWDRGTGELFF
TRBV7-3	TRBJ2-2	CASSPGTGAGELFF
TRBV7-8	TRBJ1-1	CASSAGTGARMNTEAFF
TRBV28	TRBJ2-7	CASNGPGQGTYEQYF
TRBV5-1	TRBJ2-7	CASTHSSGNSYEQYF
TRBV27	TRBJ2-7	CASSPIPLAGNYEQYF
TRBV19	TRBJ2-2	CASSIPGTAGELFF
TRBV6-1	TRBJ1-1	CASSVSGGLNTEAFF
TRBV5-5	TRBJ2-2	CASFAVTGGGELFF
TRBV18	TRBJ1-1	CASSPIAGDTEAFF
TRBV9	TRBJ2-7	CASSASSGQLTYEQYF
TRBV6-1	TRBJ2-7	CASSEISGAYEQYF
TRBV10-3	TRBJ1-5	CAIAGTGGNQPQHF
TRBV13	TRBJ2-7	CASSISGGEQYF
TRBV2	TRBJ2-7	CASSAGTSGRIPYF
TRBV7-3	TRBJ2-2	CASSSQGITGELFF
TRBV28	TRBJ2-1	CASRTRLAGTYNEQFF
TRBV5-1	TRBJ2-5	CASSLSAGQGETQYF
TRBV6-6	TRBJ2-5	CASSYQTGPKGETQYF
TRBV7-9	TRBJ2-6	CASSAVKLGLSGANVLTF
TRBV9	TRBJ2-7	CASSVDSGSAYEQYF
TRBV6-6	TRBJ2-7	CASRPNLVNEQYF
TRBV4-2	TRBJ2-5	CASSQEVQETQYF
TRBV27	.	CASSFSEVDRTDEQYF
TRBV2	TRBJ2-7	CASSFGTSGNGQYF
TRBV21-1	TRBJ2-6	CASGSPTGRPPGANVLTF
TRBV15	TRBJ1-1	CATSRDSSTAPHTEAFF
TRBV7-9	TRBJ1-4	CASSSWTGTPATNEKLFF
TRBV28	TRBJ2-7	CASRPGLSPYEQYF
TRBV7-9	TRBJ1-3	CASSLSLHDRSGNTIYF
TRBV27	TRBJ2-3	CASSPGTGGGTDTQYF
TRBV27	TRBJ2-1	CASSFSSGRAYRNEQFF
TRBV11-2	TRBJ2-7	CASSLGSGAPVEQYF
TRBV7-7	TRBJ2-1	CASSPQLAAGEQFF
TRBV6-4	TRBJ1-2	CASRQEGGANYGYTF
TRBV9	TRBJ2-3	CASSVTSGRSTDTQYF
TRBV4-1	TRBJ2-7	CASSLQTSGISSYEQYF
TRBV5-6	TRBJ1-5	CASSRGSVDNQPQHF
TRBV7-9	TRBJ2-4	CAVGAPAKNIQYF
TRBV4-1	TRBJ1-5	CASSQDEGQPQHF
TRBV7-3	TRBJ2-3	CASSRSGRGTDTQYF
TRBV27	TRBJ2-1	CASSSAGGLSRFFF